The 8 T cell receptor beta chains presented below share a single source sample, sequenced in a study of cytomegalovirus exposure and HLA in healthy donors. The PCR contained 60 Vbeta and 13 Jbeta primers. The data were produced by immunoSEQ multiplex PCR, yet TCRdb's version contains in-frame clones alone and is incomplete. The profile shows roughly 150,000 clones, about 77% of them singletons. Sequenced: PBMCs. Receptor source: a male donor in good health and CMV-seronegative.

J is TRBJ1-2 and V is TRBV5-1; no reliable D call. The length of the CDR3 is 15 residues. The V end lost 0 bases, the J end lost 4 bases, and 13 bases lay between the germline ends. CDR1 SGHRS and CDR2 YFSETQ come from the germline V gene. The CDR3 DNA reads TGCGCCAGCAGCTTGGGCACCCGAGGAACCTATGGCTACACCTTC. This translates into CASSLGTRGTYGYTF.

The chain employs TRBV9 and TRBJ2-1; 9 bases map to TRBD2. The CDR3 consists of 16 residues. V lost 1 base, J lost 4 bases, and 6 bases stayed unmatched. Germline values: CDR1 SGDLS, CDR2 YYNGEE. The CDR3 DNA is TGTGCCAGCAGCGTATCACTAGCGGGTAGTTACAATGAGCAGTTCTTC. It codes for CASSVSLAGSYNEQFF. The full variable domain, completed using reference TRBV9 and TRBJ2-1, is DSGVTQTPKHLITATGQRVTLRCSPRSGDLSVYWYQQSLDQGLQFLIQYYNGEERAKGNILERFSAQQFPDLHSELNLSSLELGDSALYFCASSVSLAGSYNEQFFGPGTRLTVL.

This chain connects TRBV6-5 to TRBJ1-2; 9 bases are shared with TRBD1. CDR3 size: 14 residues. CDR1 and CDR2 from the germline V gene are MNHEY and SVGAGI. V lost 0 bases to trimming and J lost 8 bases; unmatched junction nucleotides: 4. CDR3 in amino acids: CASSYSTGGGGYTF. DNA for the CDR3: TGTGCCAGCAGTTACTCGACAGGGGGAGGCGGCTACACCTTC.

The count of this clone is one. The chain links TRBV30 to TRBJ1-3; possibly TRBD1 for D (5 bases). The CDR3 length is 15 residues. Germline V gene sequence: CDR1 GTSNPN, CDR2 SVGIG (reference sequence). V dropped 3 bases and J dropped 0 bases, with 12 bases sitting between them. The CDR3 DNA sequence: TGTGCCTGGAGGGCGGGACGAAACTCTGGAAACACCATATATTTT. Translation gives CAWRAGRNSGNTIYF. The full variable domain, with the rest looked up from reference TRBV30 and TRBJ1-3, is SQTIHQWPATLVQPVGSPLSLECTVEGTSNPNLYWYRQAAGRGLQLLFYSVGIGQISSEVPQNLSASRPQDRQFILSSKKLLLSDSGFYLCAWRAGRNSGNTIYFGEGSWLTVV.

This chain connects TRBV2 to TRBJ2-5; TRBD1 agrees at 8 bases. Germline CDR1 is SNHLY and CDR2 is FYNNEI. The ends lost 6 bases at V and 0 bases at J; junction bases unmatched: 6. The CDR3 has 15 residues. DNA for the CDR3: TGTGCCAGCAGCGCGAGGACAGGGTACCAAGAGACCCAGTACTTC. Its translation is CASSARTGYQETQYF. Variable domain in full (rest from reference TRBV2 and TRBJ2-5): EPEVTQTPSHQVTQMGQEVILRCVPISNHLYFYWYRQILGQKVEFLVSFYNNEISEKSEIFDDQFSVERPDGSNFTLKIRSTKLEDSAMYFCASSARTGYQETQYFGPGTRLLVL.

In DNA form, the CDR3 reads TGCGCCAGCAACCCGGGAGGACAAGAGACCCAGTACTTC. Its translation: CASNPGGQETQYF. The chain uses TRBV10-2 and TRBJ2-5, with TRBD2 matching 7 bases. J was trimmed by 2 bases and V by 7 bases; bases with no gene match: 4. Germline lookup yields CDR1 WSHSY and CDR2 SAAADI. This CDR3 contains 13 residues.

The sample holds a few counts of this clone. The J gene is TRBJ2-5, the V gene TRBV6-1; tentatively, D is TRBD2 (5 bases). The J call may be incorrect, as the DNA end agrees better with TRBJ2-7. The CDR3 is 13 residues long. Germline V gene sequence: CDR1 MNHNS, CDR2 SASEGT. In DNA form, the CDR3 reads TGTGCCAGCAGTGAAGGGACTGTCTACGAGCAGTACTTC. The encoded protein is CASSEGTVYEQYF.

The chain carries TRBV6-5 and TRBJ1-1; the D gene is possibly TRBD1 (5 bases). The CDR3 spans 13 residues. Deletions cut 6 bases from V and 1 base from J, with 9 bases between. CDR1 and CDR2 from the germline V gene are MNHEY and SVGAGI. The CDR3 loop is CASSATENTEAFF. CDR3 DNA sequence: TGTGCCAGCAGCGCGACAGAGAACACTGAAGCTTTCTTT.